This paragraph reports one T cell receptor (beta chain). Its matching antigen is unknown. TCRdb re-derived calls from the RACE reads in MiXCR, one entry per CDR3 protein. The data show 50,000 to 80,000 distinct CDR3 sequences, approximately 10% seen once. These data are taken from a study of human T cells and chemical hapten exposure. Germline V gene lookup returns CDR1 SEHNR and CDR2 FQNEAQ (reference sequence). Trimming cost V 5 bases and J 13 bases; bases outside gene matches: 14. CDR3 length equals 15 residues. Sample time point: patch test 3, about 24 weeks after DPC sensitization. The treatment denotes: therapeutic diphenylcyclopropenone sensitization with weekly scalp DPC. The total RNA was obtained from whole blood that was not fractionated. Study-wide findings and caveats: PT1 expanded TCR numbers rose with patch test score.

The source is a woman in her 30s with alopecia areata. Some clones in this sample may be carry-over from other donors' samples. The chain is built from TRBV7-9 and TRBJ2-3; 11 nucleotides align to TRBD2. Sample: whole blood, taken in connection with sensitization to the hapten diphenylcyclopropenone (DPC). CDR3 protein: CASSPGLAGGVDKYF. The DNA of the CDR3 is TGTGCCAGCAGCCCCGGGCTAGCGGGGGGTGTTGATAAGTATTTT.